These 21 T cell receptor beta chains originate from one sample sequenced in a study of T-cell memory formation after mild COVID-19. TCRdb used MiXCR to reprocess the 5' RACE reads, holding one entry per CDR3 protein. The sample records 250,000 to 300,000 distinct CDR3 sequences, about a sixth being singletons. Sequencing input: PBMCs or a T cell subset sorted from them (not recorded which). These TCRs come from a man younger than 30 who had mild COVID-19 (a few samples of this study predate the infection). Cell type and time point are not known.

This chain connects TRBV11-2 to TRBJ2-1; D is uncertain. Germline-derived CDR1 and CDR2 are SGHAT and FQNNGV. The CDR3 consists of 11 residues. V dropped 5 bases and J dropped 10 bases, with 9 bases sitting between them. Written as DNA, the CDR3 is TGTGCCAGCAGCGAGCTTGCCGAGCAGTTCTTC. It yields the protein CASSELAEQFF.

This clonotype has only a few counts. V is TRBV7-3 and J is TRBJ2-5; 11 positions agree with TRBD2. The CDR3 contains 14 residues. Germline V gene data show CDR1 as SGHTA and CDR2 as FQGTGA. Trimming took 5 bases from V and 4 from J; bases not matched to a gene: 3. CDR3 protein: CASSPGTSGETQYF. Written as DNA, the CDR3 is TGTGCCAGCAGCCCTGGGACTAGCGGAGAGACCCAGTACTTC. The whole variable domain, remainder taken from reference TRBV7-3 and TRBJ2-5, is GAGVSQTPSNKVTEKGKYVELRCDPISGHTALYWYRQSLGQGPEFLIYFQGTGAADDSGLPNDRFFAVRPEGSVSTLKIQRTERGDSAVYLCASSPGTSGETQYFGPGTRLLVL.

The J gene is TRBJ2-7, the V gene TRBV5-1; 13 bases fit TRBD2. J was trimmed by 2 bases and V by 3 bases; bases with no gene match: 14. Per the germline V gene, CDR1 is SGHRS and CDR2 is YFSETQ. This CDR3 has 19 amino acids. This CDR3 reads CASSWKTSGGATLAYEQYF. CDR3 nucleotide sequence: TGCGCCAGCAGCTGGAAAACTAGCGGGGGGGCCACCCTAGCCTACGAGCAGTACTTC.

This chain joins TRBV2 and TRBJ2-3; TRBD2 is a possible D gene (6 bases). Per germline, CDR1 SNHLY and CDR2 FYNNEI. The ends were cut back, 5 bases at V and 1 base at J, with 13 bases in the middle. The CDR3 contains 15 residues. The CDR3 DNA follows: TGTGCCAGCAGTTTTGCGGGGTTAGGCACAGATACGCAGTATTTT. Translation: CASSFAGLGTDTQYF.

The V call is TRBV7-9, the J call TRBJ2-3; 7 nucleotides line up with TRBD2. CDR1 is SEHNR, CDR2 FQNEAQ, per germline (reference sequence). This CDR3 spans 14 amino acids. The trim removed 4 bases at V and 1 base at J, leaving 2 bases unmatched. This CDR3 reads CASSSTSGTDTQYF. CDR3 nucleotides: TGTGCCAGCAGCTCCACTAGCGGCACAGATACGCAGTATTTT.

V usage is TRBV24-1 and J usage is TRBJ1-5; possible D gene TRBD1, 5 bases. The CDR3 contains 12 residues. V lost 3 bases and J 11 bases, leaving 10 bases between the germline ends. Germline values: CDR1 KGHDR, CDR2 SFDVKD. The CDR3 DNA reads TGTGCCACCAGTGATCTCCCCAGGGCCCAGCATTTT. This sequence encodes CATSDLPRAQHF.

This clonotype was seen at least ten times. The V call is TRBV7-2, the J call TRBJ2-5, with D possibly being TRBD2 (6 bases). The CDR3 is 14 residues long. V lost 4 bases to trimming and J lost 7 bases, with 16 bases between them. CDR1 SGHTA and CDR2 FQGNSA come from the germline V gene. The chain's CDR3 is CASSSMPDGGTQYF. Here the CDR3 DNA reads TGTGCCAGCAGCTCAATGCCGGACGGGGGGACCCAGTACTTC.

The chain is built from TRBV20-1 and TRBJ1-1; TRBD1 might be the D (5 bases). With 4 bases removed from V and 1 base from J, the gap between germline ends came to 16 bases. The CDR3 covers 15 residues. Germline-derived CDR1 and CDR2 are DFQATT and SNEGSKA (reference sequence). CDR3 nucleotide sequence: TGCAGTGCTACCGACCCGGGGGGACGGAACACTGAAGCTTTCTTT. Amino acid sequence: CSATDPGGRNTEAFF.

This chain uses TRBV13 with TRBJ2-1; D may be TRBD1 (5 bases). From germline, CDR1 is PRHDT and CDR2 FYEKMQ (reference sequence). Trimming pared 7 bases from V and 10 bases from J, leaving 8 bases between. There are 10 residues in the CDR3. DNA for the CDR3: TGTGCCAGCAACCCAGGGGAGCAGTTCTTC. As protein: CASNPGEQFF.

This clonotype was recorded at least ten times. The chain recombines TRBV4-1 with TRBJ2-7; D is possibly TRBD1 (5 bases). Germline CDR1 and CDR2: MGHRA and YSYEKL. The V and J ends lost 4 bases and 5 bases respectively, with 12 bases between them. The CDR3 has 13 amino acids. The CDR3 protein is CASSPSQGNEQYF. CDR3 sequence (DNA): TGCGCCAGCAGCCCGAGCCAGGGTAACGAGCAGTACTTC.

The J gene is TRBJ2-7, the V gene TRBV5-5; D is undetermined. The germline V gene has CDR1 SGHKS and CDR2 YYEKEE (reference sequence). CDR3 length: 14 residues. V lost 1 base and J 2 bases, leaving 10 bases between the germline ends. This CDR3 reads CASSLMTPPYEQYV. CDR3 nucleotides: TGTGCCAGCAGCTTGATGACGCCTCCCTACGAGCAGTACGTC.

This clonotype was observed a handful of times. V and J are TRBV3-1 and TRBJ2-3, with D tentatively TRBD1 (6 bases). Trimming left V 6 bases short and J 6 bases short, with 13 bases between. The V gene's germline CDR1 is LGHDT and CDR2 YNNKEL (reference sequence). This CDR3 has 13 residues. The CDR3 region has the DNA TGTGCCAGCAGGCCATTAGGGGGTGATACGCAGTATTTT. Translated, it gives CASRPLGGDTQYF.

The V gene is TRBV5-7, the J gene TRBJ2-3; possibly TRBD1 for D (6 bases). TRBV5-7 is an open reading frame whose function is uncertain. CDR3 length: 15 amino acids. Between the trimmed V and J ends, which lost 1 base and 5 bases, there was a span of 14 bases. CDR3 DNA: TGTGCCAGCAGCTTGAGGCCAGGGGAGAGAGATACGCAGTATTTT. Protein sequence: CASSLRPGERDTQYF.

The gene calls are TRBV7-9 and TRBJ2-1, with D perhaps matching TRBD1 (6 bases). Between the trimmed V and J ends, which lost 3 bases and 10 bases, there was a span of 10 bases. CDR1 is SEHNR, CDR2 FQNEAQ, per germline (reference sequence). CDR3 length equals 12 residues. DNA of the CDR3: TGTGCCAGCAGCTTTTGGGGGCTAGAGCAGTTCTTC. Translation gives CASSFWGLEQFF.

V is TRBV2 and J is TRBJ2-6, with D uncertain. CDR3 size: 13 residues. V was shortened by 8 bases and J by 3 bases, with 8 bases between the two germline ends. The germline gives CDR1 SNHLY, CDR2 FYNNEI. CDR3 in DNA: TGTGCCAGCGGGTTAAATGGGGCCAACGTCCTGACTTTC. Translation: CASGLNGANVLTF.

Here the CDR3 reads CASSPSGAAGQETQYF. CDR3 in DNA: TGTGCCAGCAGCCCAAGTGGGGCTGCCGGCCAAGAGACCCAGTACTTC. V and J are TRBV7-3 and TRBJ2-5; TRBD1 might be the D (5 bases). The CDR3 extends over 16 amino acids. CDR1 and CDR2 from the germline V gene are SGHTA and FQGTGA. V lost 5 bases and J 1 base, leaving 17 bases between the germline ends.

In its sample, this clonotype was seen many times. The chain has TRBV28 and TRBJ1-2; a weak D match, TRBD1 (6 bases). This CDR3 region has 14 residues. The germline CDR1 and CDR2 sequences are MDHEN and SYDVKM. The V and J ends lost 5 bases and 3 bases respectively, with 13 bases between them. CDR3 protein: CASSREGGYYGYTF. Written as DNA, the CDR3 is TGTGCCAGCAGTAGAGAAGGGGGATACTATGGCTACACCTTC.

This clonotype showed up just a few times. This chain joins TRBV5-6 and TRBJ1-4; perhaps TRBD1 as D (5 bases). Trimming removed 4 bases at V and 4 bases at J, with 11 bases between. This CDR3 contains 14 residues. CDR1 SGHDT and CDR2 YYEEEE come from the germline V gene. The CDR3 loop is CASSLQGDNEKLFF. The CDR3 nucleotides read TGTGCCAGCAGCCTGCAGGGTGATAATGAAAAACTGTTTTTT.

This clonotype was recorded once. J is TRBJ2-5 and V is TRBV7-2, with 10 positions matching TRBD2. V shed 1 base, J shed 5 bases, and the junction held 7 bases outside the gene matches. This CDR3 is built from 16 residues. Germline CDR1 is SGHTA and CDR2 is FQGNSA. This CDR3 is CASSLGVAGGGETQYF. Here the CDR3 DNA reads TGTGCCAGCAGCTTAGGAGTAGCGGGGGGAGGTGAGACCCAGTACTTC.

In its sample, this clonotype ranks as medium-sized. The chain recombines TRBV4-3 with TRBJ2-5; a weak D match, TRBD2 (5 bases). The V end was cut by 4 bases, the J end by 2 bases, with 8 bases between. CDR1 is LGHNA and CDR2 is YSLEER in the germline V gene. The CDR3 covers 13 residues. DNA for the CDR3: TGCGCCAGCAGCCGCGGGCAGCAAGAGACCCAGTACTTC. Protein sequence: CASSRGQQETQYF.

The chain uses TRBV27 and TRBJ1-6, with D possibly TRBD1 on 5 matching bases. CDR1 and CDR2 (germline): MNHEY, SMNVEV (reference sequence). Trimming pared 8 bases from V and 10 bases from J, leaving 9 bases between. The CDR3 has 11 residues. The CDR3 is CASGGWSPLHF. Written as DNA, the CDR3 is TGTGCCAGCGGGGGGTGGTCACCCCTCCACTTT.